These 10 T cell receptor beta chains were sequenced from one sample in a study of blood T cell repertoires in COVID-19. Using immunoSEQ multiplex PCR, the repertoire was profiled, and TCRdb retains in-frame clones only, with some absent. The table lists hundreds of thousands of clones, over 70% of them singletons. Sequenced sample: peripheral blood. Receptor source: a woman in her forties or fifties with acute or convalescent COVID-19.

V usage is TRBV29-1 and J usage is TRBJ2-7; the D is unclear. CDR1 and CDR2 from the germline V gene are SQVTM and ANQGSEA. The CDR3 totals 14 residues. Between the trimmed V and J ends, which lost 2 bases and 0 bases, there was a span of 11 bases. The CDR3 loop reads CSVELPQNSYEQYF. The CDR3 nucleotides are TGCAGCGTTGAATTGCCCCAGAACTCCTACGAGCAGTACTTC.

The chain is built from TRBV28 and TRBJ1-1; D ambiguous. From germline, CDR1 is MDHEN and CDR2 SYDVKM. Trimming shortened V by 11 bases and J by 0 bases, and 16 bases separated the two germline ends. This CDR3 spans 14 amino acids. The CDR3 loop is CACLRGGLNTEAFF. CDR3 DNA sequence: TGTGCCTGCTTGCGGGGTGGTTTGAACACTGAAGCTTTCTTT.

The chain links TRBV6-1 to TRBJ2-7; D is unclear. Deletions cut 0 bases from V and 5 bases from J, with 11 bases between. The germline V gene encodes CDR1 MNHNS and CDR2 SASEGT. The CDR3 covers 14 residues. Here the CDR3 reads CASSEAGQGHEQYF. CDR3 in DNA: TGTGCCAGCAGTGAAGCGGGCCAAGGTCACGAGCAGTACTTC.

The chain combines TRBV5-1 with TRBJ2-2; TRBD1 matches at 11 bases. The CDR3 runs to 16 residues. V lost 0 bases and J lost 4; bases outside the gene matches: 2. CDR1 is SGHRS and CDR2 is YFSETQ in the germline V gene. For the CDR3, the DNA is TGCGCCAGCAGCTTGGCGGGGACAGGGGGCACCGGGGAGCTGTTTTTT. This encodes CASSLAGTGGTGELFF.

The chain joins TRBV2 to TRBJ2-1; 8 nucleotides agree with TRBD1. Germline lookup yields CDR1 SNHLY and CDR2 FYNNEI. The V segment lost 7 bases and the J segment 7 bases; nucleotides outside the gene matches: 9. This CDR3 is built from 14 residues. The chain's CDR3 is CASNTGQVWNEQFF. The CDR3 coding sequence is TGTGCCAGCAATACGGGACAGGTGTGGAATGAGCAGTTCTTC. The variable domain in full, with the rest retrieved from reference TRBV2 and TRBJ2-1, is EPEVTQTPSHQVTQMGQEVILRCVPISNHLYFYWYRQILGQKVEFLVSFYNNEISEKSEIFDDQFSVERPDGSNFTLKIRSTKLEDSAMYFCASNTGQVWNEQFFGPGTRLTVL.

The chain has TRBV7-2 and TRBJ2-7; a weak D match, TRBD2 (5 bases). CDR3 length equals 14 residues. V was cut by 3 bases and J by 2 bases, with 11 bases left in between. Germline V gene data show CDR1 as SGHTA and CDR2 as FQGNSA. CDR3 in amino acids: CASSFQGGPYEQYF. CDR3 bases: TGTGCCAGCAGCTTTCAAGGAGGACCCTACGAGCAGTACTTC.

This clone has more than one count but fewer than ten. The chain has TRBV10-3 and TRBJ2-3; 13 bases are a match to TRBD2. Germline lookup yields CDR1 ENHRY and CDR2 SYGVKD. The J segment lost 3 bases and the V segment lost 2 bases, leaving 8 bases of the junction unmatched. This CDR3 contains 18 residues. CDR3 DNA: TGTGCCATCAGTGAGCTTCTCGGACTAGCGGGAGAAACAGATACGCAGTATTTT. Translating gives CAISELLGLAGETDTQYF.

The rearrangement links TRBV14 to TRBJ2-2; a possible D gene is TRBD2 (6 bases). The CDR3 runs to 16 residues. The ends were cut back, 1 base at V and 3 bases at J, with 12 bases in the middle. The germline V gene has CDR1 SGHDN and CDR2 FVKESK. The CDR3 nucleotides are TGTGCCAGCAGCCAAGCGTCGCGGGGATACACCGGGGAGCTGTTTTTT. As protein: CASSQASRGYTGELFF.

V is TRBV18 and J is TRBJ2-3; D possibly corresponds to TRBD2 (5 bases). The CDR3 spans 16 residues. The germline V gene encodes CDR1 KGHSH and CDR2 LQKENI. V dropped 1 base and J dropped 3 bases, with 14 bases sitting between them. The CDR3 region is CASSPLAGRGTDTQYF. In DNA form, the CDR3 reads TGTGCCAGCTCACCACTCGCGGGTAGAGGGACAGATACGCAGTATTTT.

The rearrangement links TRBV19 to TRBJ2-1; D is perhaps TRBD1 (6 bases). CDR3 length: 15 amino acids. Trimming left V 5 bases short and J 3 bases short, with 14 bases between. Germline CDR1 is LNHDA and CDR2 is SQIVND (reference sequence). Here the CDR3 reads CASSFSTGGYNEQFF. Here the CDR3 DNA reads TGTGCCAGTAGTTTTTCGACAGGTGGCTACAATGAGCAGTTCTTC.